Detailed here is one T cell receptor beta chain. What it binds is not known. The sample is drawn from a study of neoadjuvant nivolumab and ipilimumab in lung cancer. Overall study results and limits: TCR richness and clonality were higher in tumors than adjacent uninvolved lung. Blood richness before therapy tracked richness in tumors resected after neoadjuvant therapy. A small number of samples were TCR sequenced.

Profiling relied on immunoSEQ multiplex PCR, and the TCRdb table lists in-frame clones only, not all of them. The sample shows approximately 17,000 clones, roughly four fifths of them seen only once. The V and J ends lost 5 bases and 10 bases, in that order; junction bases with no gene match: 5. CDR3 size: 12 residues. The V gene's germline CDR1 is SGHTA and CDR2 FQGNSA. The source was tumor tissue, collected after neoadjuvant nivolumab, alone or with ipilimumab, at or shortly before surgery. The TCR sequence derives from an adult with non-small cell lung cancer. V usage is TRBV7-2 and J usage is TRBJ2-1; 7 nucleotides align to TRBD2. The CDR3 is CASSLGLLEQFF. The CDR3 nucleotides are TGTGCCAGCAGCCTGGGACTATTGGAGCAGTTCTTC.